These 12 T cell receptor beta chains originate from one sample sequenced in a study of OX40 agonist ivuxolimab in advanced cancers. Profiled with immunoSEQ multiplex PCR; TCRdb holds only in-frame clones, not every one. The sample lists fewer than 130,000 clones, approximately 89% occurring once. The sample consisted of CD4+ or CD8+ T cells sorted from blood, taken in a trial of the OX40 agonist ivuxolimab. The receptors originated from an adult with an advanced solid tumor such as melanoma, head and neck, liver or kidney cancer.

This chain joins TRBV14 and TRBJ2-5, with 11 nucleotides matching TRBD2. CDR3 size: 15 residues. CDR1 is SGHDN and CDR2 is FVKESK in the germline V gene. J lost 5 bases, V lost 4 bases, and 6 bases had no gene match. CDR3 sequence reads: CASSPASGGWETQYF. DNA of the CDR3: TGTGCCAGCAGCCCGGCTAGCGGGGGGTGGGAGACCCAGTACTTC.

This chain joins TRBV5-1 and TRBJ1-5, with 7 bases matching TRBD1. Germline CDR1 is SGHRS and CDR2 is YFSETQ. The CDR3 has 14 amino acids. The V segment lost 2 bases and the J segment 8 bases; nucleotides outside the gene matches: 7. The chain's CDR3 is CASSFSTGLEPQHF. Written as DNA, the CDR3 is TGCGCCAGCAGCTTTTCGACAGGGTTGGAGCCCCAGCATTTT.

The chain joins TRBV18 to TRBJ2-1, with D hard to call. The CDR3 is made up of 15 amino acids. Germline-derived CDR1 and CDR2 are KGHSH and LQKENI. V lost 3 bases, J lost 0 bases, and 9 bases lay in between. The chain's CDR3 is CASSPPPSSYNEQFF. The CDR3 DNA sequence: TGTGCCAGCTCACCTCCTCCGAGCTCCTACAATGAGCAGTTCTTC.

V is TRBV28 and J is TRBJ2-1; D perhaps matches TRBD1 (7 bases). Trimming left V 5 bases short and J 0 bases short, with 11 bases between. The CDR3 extends over 15 amino acids. The V gene's germline CDR1 is MDHEN and CDR2 SYDVKM. CDR3 in amino acids: CASSPGGSSYNEQFF. CDR3 DNA: TGTGCCAGCAGTCCAGGGGGGAGCTCCTACAATGAGCAGTTCTTC. The entire variable domain, with the rest obtained from reference TRBV28 and TRBJ2-1, is as follows: DVKVTQSSRYLVKRTGEKVFLECVQDMDHENMFWYRQDPGLGLRLIYFSYDVKMKEKGDIPEGYSVSREKKERFSLILESASTNQTSMYLCASSPGGSSYNEQFFGPGTRLTVL.

The rearrangement joins TRBV2 to TRBJ1-4, with D hard to call. The V and J ends lost 6 bases and 0 bases respectively, with 8 bases between them. This CDR3 has 14 amino acids. Per germline, CDR1 SNHLY and CDR2 FYNNEI. The CDR3 loop is CASSPGTTNEKLFF. The CDR3 DNA sequence: TGTGCCAGCAGCCCCGGGACAACTAATGAAAAACTGTTTTTT.

The J gene is TRBJ1-1, the V gene TRBV6-5, with a tentative D call TRBD1 (5 bases). V shed 0 bases and J shed 3 bases, with 11 bases lying between them. This CDR3 has 15 residues. Germline values: CDR1 MNHEY, CDR2 SVGAGI. In DNA form, the CDR3 reads TGTGCCAGCAGTTACTCGAACAGAGGGGACACTGAAGCTTTCTTT. Translated: CASSYSNRGDTEAFF.

This sequence joins TRBV6-1 and TRBJ2-1; possibly TRBD1 or TRBD2 for D (5 bases each). CDR3 length equals 18 residues. Trimming left V 1 base short and J 0 bases short, with 16 bases between. Germline V gives CDR1 MNHNS, CDR2 SASEGT. The CDR3, as DNA: TGTGCCAGCAGTGAAGAATGGGGCACAGCGGACTCCTACAATGAGCAGTTCTTC. This encodes CASSEEWGTADSYNEQFF.

The V call is TRBV7-2, the J call TRBJ1-5; D call uncertain. V shed 0 bases and J shed 4 bases, with 7 bases lying between them. The CDR3 totals 14 residues. Germline V gene lookup returns CDR1 SGHTA and CDR2 FQGNSA. CDR3 DNA sequence: TGTGCCAGCAGCTTAGCAGGGATTAATCAGCCCCAGCATTTT. It translates to CASSLAGINQPQHF.

The gene calls are TRBV5-1 and TRBJ2-7; 15 bases map to TRBD2. J lost 7 bases, V lost 3 bases, and 8 bases had no gene match. Germline loops: CDR1 SGHRS, CDR2 YFSETQ. The CDR3 sequence is 16 residues long. CDR3 sequence reads: CASSWGPGLAGGEQYF. CDR3 DNA sequence: TGCGCCAGCAGCTGGGGACCGGGACTAGCGGGGGGTGAGCAGTACTTC.

In its sample, this clone was seen once. The V and J genes are TRBV19 and TRBJ2-1; 9 nucleotides agree with TRBD2. Germline CDR1 LNHDA, CDR2 SQIVND (reference sequence). V dropped 7 bases and J dropped 4; count of bases not matched to a gene: 5. The CDR3 loop spans 14 amino acids. CDR3 DNA sequence: TGTGCCAGTATGATGACTAGCGGATACAATGAGCAGTTCTTC. Residues: CASMMTSGYNEQFF.

The V and J genes are TRBV19 and TRBJ2-3; the D is unclear. The germline V gene has CDR1 LNHDA and CDR2 SQIVND (reference sequence). Trimming removed 8 bases at V and 2 bases at J, with 11 bases between. This CDR3 has 13 residues. CDR3 nucleotide sequence: TGTGCCAGTGTAGAGGTGAACACAGATACGCAGTATTTT. Translation gives CASVEVNTDTQYF.

The rearrangement uses TRBV28 and TRBJ2-5; tentatively, D is TRBD1 (6 bases). V gave up 11 bases and J gave up 2 bases, with 15 bases separating them. Germline V gene sequence: CDR1 MDHEN, CDR2 SYDVKM. The CDR3 spans 13 residues. Here the CDR3 reads CACKMGTQETQYF. The CDR3 DNA is TGTGCCTGCAAAATGGGGACACAAGAGACCCAGTACTTC.